This T cell receptor (beta chain) was recorded in a study of CD8 T cells in Susac syndrome (dated by TCRdb to between 2017 and 2020). With respect to the entire study: Whether CD8+ T cell activation and differentiation in Susac syndrome was antigen driven was tested using repertoire sequencing. The investigation overall reported the following: The TCR sequencing and HLA analysis was acknowledged to have included a relatively small number of individuals.

In regard to this clonotype: It lacks a known antigen. The record has no base qualities; no much larger clone is one base away.

High-throughput TCR beta sequencing profiled peripheral blood CD8+ and CD4+ T cells from healthy donors, Susac syndrome patients and multiple sclerosis patients. Multiple sclerosis controls were treatment-naive patients with stable or active relapsing-remitting disease fulfilling revised McDonald criteria. Bulk CD8+ and CD4+ T cells were purified magnetically by negative isolation, whereas CD8+ TEMRA cells were enriched by FACS. Blood was collected in EDTA tubes and processed within 24 hours, with PBMCs isolated through density gradient centrifugation. PBMCs intended for TCR sequencing were cryopreserved in liquid nitrogen and thawed later in a water bath at 37 degrees C. A purity of at least 90% was achieved for sorted or isolated CD4+, CD8+ and CD8+ TEMRA cells. RNA was extracted using the RNeasy kit, and roughly 0.5 to 1 ug of the RNA was reverse transcribed with random hexamers. The immunoSEQ multiplex PCR assay, covering 54 Vbeta and 13 Jbeta segments, was used to amplify TCR beta CDR3 regions. To correct PCR amplification bias, a synthetic template baseline was used for both primer optimization and computational correction. The study's own analysis went as follows. Reads were annotated to V, D and J genes per IMGT and analyzed with immunoSEQ Analyzer, keeping only productive sequences. Clonality was computed as one minus Shannon entropy normalized by log2 of the number of productive unique sequences. For each patient and control, public and private clones were evaluated within the 100 most prevalent clones. Susac-specific clones were defined as absent from healthy and MS cohorts, some 1,000 published viral clones and other ImmuneACCESS disease sequences. In-frame beta chains were kept once TCRdb had trimmed the public reads at Q25 with fastp and called clones with MiXCR. CDR3 protein duplicates are merged, each entry listing the most common genes and DNA. It is TCRdb's table, rather than the study itself, that gives the V and J calls and clone size. In all, the sample holds about 200,000 distinct CDR3 sequences, and over 90% of those were seen once. Roughly 0.088% of the sample is taken by the ten largest.

As encoded in the germline V gene, CDR1 is SGHRS while CDR2 is YFSETQ. V is trimmed back by 7 bases and J by 7 bases, and the junction contains 7 bases that no gene match accounts for. The CDR3 spans 13 residues, from the cysteine through the phenylalanine. Only the CDR3 DNA is retained, 39 bases long and in frame from the first base. The sample comprised CD4+ T cells from PBMCs. The V and J segments used are TRBV5-1 and TRBJ2-1; 8 bases in between match TRBD2. The origin of this receptor is a human donor with multiple sclerosis. The nucleotides are TGCGCCAGCTACCAGCGGGAGTCGAATGAGCAGTTCTTC. This codes for CASYQRESNEQFF.